The text below deals with one T cell receptor beta chain. The target antigen is unknown. Assay used: immunoSEQ multiplex PCR; TCRdb lists only in-frame clones, some missing. The sample lists tens of thousands of clones; 80% to 95% were seen once. This entry belongs to a study of T cell responses to AZD1222 COVID-19 vaccine. Findings of the study overall: Reportedly, close to half of spike-specific TCRs are directed against unmutated variant regions.

The CDR3 is made up of 15 amino acids. The ends were cut back, 1 base at V and 9 bases at J, with 15 bases in the middle. The germline gives CDR1 LNHDA, CDR2 SQIVND (reference sequence). The clonotype comes from an adult who received the AZD1222 COVID-19 vaccine. Sequenced material: peripheral blood, taken 28 days after the second AZD1222 dose. The genes are TRBV19 and TRBJ2-2, with D perhaps matching TRBD1 (5 bases). Here the CDR3 reads CASSIVGRAPRELFF. The CDR3 DNA is TGTGCCAGTAGTATAGTGGGCAGGGCCCCCAGGGAGCTGTTTTTT. The variable domain in full, completed from reference TRBV19 and TRBJ2-2, reads DGGITQSPKYLFRKEGQNVTLSCEQNLNHDAMYWYRQDPGQGLRLIYYSQIVNDFQKGDIAEGYSVSREKKESFPLTVTSAQKNPTAFYLCASSIVGRAPRELFFGEGSRLTVL.